This TCR beta chain was sequenced during a study of cytomegalovirus exposure and HLA in healthy donors. Findings and limits, study-wide: In a later analysis, a genetic analysis reported fewer productive-TCR N-insertions in an Asian-associated ancestry cluster than the cohort average.

Germline CDR1 MGHRA, CDR2 YSYEKL. This CDR3 comprises 17 residues. The V gene end was trimmed by 0 bases and the J gene end by 4 bases; junction bases not matched to a gene: 7. Of note for this clone: Antigen: not known.

Vbeta (60) and Jbeta (13) primers were used in the PCR. The repertoire was sequenced with immunoSEQ multiplex PCR; TCRdb's copy has only in-frame clones and lacks some. Among fewer than 250,000 clones, 85% were seen once, and the ten largest hold about 1.2%. The TCR sequence derives from a human donor in good health. This rearrangement joins TRBV4-1 to TRBJ1-3, with 9 positions matching TRBD1. Sequences were obtained from PBMCs. Here the CDR3 reads CASSQDPQGARGNTIYF. The CDR3 DNA is TGCGCCAGCAGCCAAGACCCACAGGGGGCGAGAGGAAACACCATATATTTT.